A selection of T cell receptor beta chains follows, all from one sample in a study of CD8 T cells in Susac syndrome. TCRdb re-called the immunoSEQ multiplex PCR reads with MiXCR, one entry per CDR3 protein. This sample has 150,000 or so distinct CDR3 sequences, with about 95% found just once. Specimen: CD4+ T cells from PBMCs. All receptors derive from a human donor with Susac syndrome. The CDR3 runs from the conserved cysteine through the conserved F or W. Fields, in order: clone size, V gene, D gene, CDR3 length, J gene, CDR3 protein, CDR3 DNA. D genes are given only for firm matches. Only some rows state a clone size, as once, few, many or a class for expanded clones.

size: NA
V: TRBV18
D: TRBD2
length: 16
J: TRBJ2-5
CDR3: CASSPTSGGYQETQYF
DNA: TGTGCCAGCTCACCGACTAGCGGGGGGTACCAAGAGACCCAGTACTTC

size: NA
V: TRBV7-9
D: TRBD1
length: 15
J: TRBJ1-2
CDR3: CASSLGGDRRYGYTF
DNA: TGTGCCAGCAGCTTAGGCGGGGACAGGCGCTATGGCTACACCTTC

size: NA
V: TRBV12-3/TRBV12-4
D: NA
length: 12
J: TRBJ1-2
CDR3: CASVTGQYGYTF
DNA: TGTGCCAGCGTAACGGGGCAGTATGGCTACACCTTC

size: NA
V: TRBV29-1
D: NA
length: 13
J: TRBJ2-3
CDR3: CSARLLGTDTQYF
DNA: TGCAGCGCCCGTTTATTAGGCACAGATACGCAGTATTTT

size: NA
V: TRBV20-1
D: NA
length: 12
J: TRBJ1-2
CDR3: CSARDVTYGYTF
DNA: TGCAGTGCTAGAGATGTCACCTATGGCTACACCTTC

size: NA
V: TRBV6-2/TRBV6-3
D: TRBD1
length: 12
J: TRBJ2-4
CDR3: CASSSGQGIQYF
DNA: TGTGCCAGCAGCTCCGGACAGGGAATTCAGTACTTC

size: NA
V: TRBV5-1
D: NA
length: 14
J: TRBJ2-1
CDR3: CASSLSGSYNEQFF
DNA: TGCGCCAGCAGCTTGTCGGGGTCCTACAATGAGCAGTTCTTC

size: NA
V: TRBV4-1
D: NA
length: 15
J: TRBJ2-5
CDR3: CASSQEGGGGETQYF
DNA: TGCGCCAGCAGCCAAGAAGGAGGGGGCGGGGAGACCCAGTACTTC

size: once
V: TRBV3-1
D: NA
length: 14
J: TRBJ2-7
CDR3: CASSQKRASYEQYF
DNA: TGTGCCAGCAGCCAAAAGCGGGCCTCCTACGAGCAGTACTTC

size: NA
V: TRBV9
D: NA
length: 12
J: TRBJ2-7
CDR3: CASSAEVGEQYF
DNA: TGTGCCAGCAGCGCCGAGGTGGGTGAGCAGTACTTC

size: NA
V: TRBV20-1
D: TRBD1
length: 14
J: TRBJ2-2
CDR3: CSAKRQGVTGELFF
DNA: TGCAGTGCCAAAAGACAGGGAGTCACCGGGGAGCTGTTTTTT

size: NA
V: TRBV12-3/TRBV12-4
D: NA
length: 13
J: TRBJ1-6
CDR3: CASRTETNSPLHF
DNA: TGTGCCAGCCGGACAGAGACAAATTCACCCCTCCACTTT

size: NA
V: TRBV29-1
D: TRBD1
length: 13
J: TRBJ2-7
CDR3: CSVEVDRGLEQYF
DNA: TGCAGCGTTGAAGTGGACAGGGGGCTTGAGCAGTACTTC

size: NA
V: TRBV12-3/TRBV12-4
D: NA
length: 15
J: TRBJ2-3
CDR3: CASSLYRSSTDTQYF
DNA: TGTGCCAGCAGTTTATACAGGTCGAGCACAGATACGCAGTATTTT

size: NA
V: TRBV20-1
D: NA
length: 12
J: TRBJ1-2
CDR3: CSARDWEDGYTF
DNA: TGCAGTGCTAGAGATTGGGAGGATGGCTACACCTTC

size: NA
V: TRBV15
D: NA
length: 17
J: TRBJ2-6
CDR3: CATSSPRQGSGANVLTF
DNA: TGTGCCACCAGCAGTCCTCGGCAGGGTTCTGGGGCCAACGTCCTGACTTTC

size: NA
V: TRBV29-1
D: NA
length: 12
J: TRBJ2-2
CDR3: CSVEVVTGELFF
DNA: TGCAGCGTAGAAGTGGTCACCGGGGAGCTGTTTTTT

size: NA
V: TRBV20-1
D: NA
length: 15
J: TRBJ2-7
CDR3: CSASSLPGTDYEQYF
DNA: TGCAGTGCTAGCTCCCTTCCCGGGACTGACTACGAGCAGTACTTC

size: NA
V: TRBV10-3
D: NA
length: 16
J: TRBJ2-3
CDR3: CAISEGQLPSTDTQYF
DNA: TGTGCCATCAGTGAAGGACAGCTTCCTAGCACAGATACGCAGTATTTT

size: NA
V: TRBV23-1
D: NA
length: 16
J: TRBJ2-3
CDR3: CASTTGPLVSTDTQYF
DNA: TGCGCCAGCACTACCGGGCCTTTAGTTAGCACAGATACGCAGTATTTT

size: NA
V: TRBV4-1
D: TRBD1
length: 14
J: TRBJ1-1
CDR3: CASSHGTANTEAFF
DNA: TGCGCCAGCAGCCACGGGACAGCGAACACTGAAGCTTTCTTT

size: NA
V: TRBV12-5
D: TRBD2
length: 15
J: TRBJ2-3
CDR3: CASGTSGGVVDTQYF
DNA: TGTGCTAGTGGTACCAGCGGGGGGGTTGTTGATACGCAGTATTTT

size: NA
V: TRBV20-1
D: TRBD2
length: 16
J: TRBJ2-5
CDR3: CSALWTSGGARETQYF
DNA: TGCAGTGCTCTTTGGACTAGCGGGGGGGCTCGGGAGACCCAGTACTTC

size: NA
V: TRBV12-3/TRBV12-4
D: NA
length: 13
J: TRBJ2-2
CDR3: CASRVRSTGELFF
DNA: TGTGCCAGCAGGGTCCGGTCCACCGGGGAGCTGTTTTTT

size: NA
V: TRBV7-8
D: NA
length: 16
J: TRBJ2-3
CDR3: CASSLALGRNTDTQYF
DNA: TGTGCCAGCAGCTTAGCGCTGGGGCGGAACACAGATACGCAGTATTTT

size: NA
V: TRBV7-9
D: TRBD2
length: 16
J: TRBJ2-1
CDR3: CASSLGSSGAHNEQFF
DNA: TGTGCCAGCAGCTTAGGGTCTAGCGGGGCCCACAATGAGCAGTTCTTC

size: NA
V: TRBV7-2
D: TRBD1
length: 17
J: TRBJ2-4
CDR3: CASSLALTWTGVDIQYF
DNA: TGTGCCAGCAGCTTAGCCCTAACTTGGACAGGGGTGGACATTCAGTACTTC

size: NA
V: TRBV27
D: TRBD2
length: 14
J: TRBJ2-2
CDR3: CATFGRENPGELFF
DNA: TGTGCCACCTTCGGGAGGGAGAATCCCGGGGAGCTGTTTTTT

size: NA
V: TRBV4-1
D: TRBD1
length: 15
J: TRBJ1-4
CDR3: CASSQPTGLNEKLFF
DNA: TGCGCCAGCAGCCAACCGACAGGGTTAAATGAAAAACTGTTTTTT

size: NA
V: TRBV7-2
D: NA
length: 13
J: TRBJ2-1
CDR3: CASSTGRNNEQFF
DNA: TGTGCCAGCAGCACAGGACGGAACAATGAGCAGTTCTTC

size: NA
V: TRBV9
D: NA
length: 16
J: TRBJ1-2
CDR3: CASSPHWLLIEFGYTF
DNA: TGTGCCAGCAGCCCCCATTGGCTCCTAATTGAATTCGGCTACACCTTC

size: NA
V: TRBV5-4
D: NA
length: 15
J: TRBJ1-1
CDR3: CASSLVNGGNTEAFF
DNA: TGTGCCAGCAGCTTGGTGAATGGGGGGAACACTGAAGCTTTCTTT

size: once
V: TRBV29-1
D: TRBD1
length: 12
J: TRBJ2-7
CDR3: CSARQGIYEQYF
DNA: TGCAGCGCTCGACAGGGGATCTACGAGCAGTACTTC

size: NA
V: TRBV6-2/TRBV6-3
D: NA
length: 10
J: TRBJ1-1
CDR3: CASGRTEAFF
DNA: TGTGCCAGCGGACGCACTGAAGCTTTCTTT

size: NA
V: TRBV5-1
D: TRBD1
length: 12
J: TRBJ2-1
CDR3: CASSIDRGEQFF
DNA: TGCGCCAGCAGTATCGACAGGGGCGAGCAGTTCTTC

size: few
V: TRBV5-4
D: NA
length: 12
J: TRBJ1-2
CDR3: CASSLDNYGYTF
DNA: TGTGCCAGCAGCTTGGATAACTATGGCTACACCTTC

size: once
V: TRBV20-1
D: TRBD1
length: 15
J: TRBJ2-2
CDR3: CSANVGQALTGELFF
DNA: TGCAGTGCCAACGTGGGACAGGCCCTCACCGGGGAGCTGTTTTTT

size: NA
V: TRBV13
D: TRBD1
length: 16
J: TRBJ1-2
CDR3: CASSLARQGAFYGYTF
DNA: TGTGCCAGCAGCTTAGCCCGACAGGGGGCCTTCTATGGCTACACCTTC

size: NA
V: TRBV7-2
D: NA
length: 12
J: TRBJ2-7
CDR3: CASSVQGYEQYF
DNA: TGTGCCAGCAGCGTACAGGGTTACGAGCAGTACTTC

size: NA
V: TRBV12-3/TRBV12-4
D: TRBD2
length: 18
J: TRBJ2-1
CDR3: CASAGGRTSGGSYNEQFF
DNA: TGTGCCAGCGCTGGGGGCCGGACTAGCGGGGGATCCTACAATGAGCAGTTCTTC

size: once
V: TRBV15
D: NA
length: 13
J: TRBJ2-2
CDR3: CATSYREDGELFF
DNA: TGTGCCACCAGTTACAGGGAAGACGGGGAGCTGTTTTTT

size: NA
V: TRBV7-8
D: NA
length: 15
J: TRBJ2-3
CDR3: CASSLARGGTDTQYF
DNA: TGTGCCAGCAGCTTAGCGCGTGGGGGCACAGATACGCAGTATTTT

size: NA
V: TRBV29-1
D: TRBD1
length: 17
J: TRBJ1-2
CDR3: CSVDVDEQGATYYGYTF
DNA: TGCAGCGTTGATGTGGATGAACAGGGGGCGACTTACTATGGCTACACCTTC

size: NA
V: TRBV18
D: TRBD1
length: 15
J: TRBJ2-7
CDR3: CASSLGGDRGYEQYF
DNA: TGTGCCAGCTCCCTCGGGGGGGACAGGGGCTACGAGCAGTACTTC

size: NA
V: TRBV23-1
D: NA
length: 15
J: TRBJ1-5
CDR3: CASSTQLNSNQPQHF
DNA: TGCGCCAGCAGTACTCAGCTGAATAGCAATCAGCCCCAGCATTTT

size: once
V: TRBV29-1
D: NA
length: 14
J: TRBJ2-3
CDR3: CSVRTAFGTDTQYF
DNA: TGCAGCGTTAGGACAGCCTTTGGCACAGATACGCAGTATTTT

size: NA
V: TRBV6-5
D: TRBD2
length: 16
J: TRBJ2-7
CDR3: CASSYSGSGGTGEQYF
DNA: TGTGCCAGCAGTTACTCCGGTAGCGGGGGGACGGGGGAGCAGTACTTC

size: NA
V: TRBV9
D: NA
length: 14
J: TRBJ2-1
CDR3: CASSLRAGSSEQFF
DNA: TGTGCCAGCAGCTTACGTGCGGGGTCGAGTGAGCAGTTCTTC